The rows below give T cell receptor beta chains drawn from one sample of a study of T and B cells in COVID-19 patients. MiXCR, applied by TCRdb to the multiplex PCR reads, yields one record per CDR3 protein. The sample lists fewer than 6,000 distinct CDR3 sequences; 27% were seen once. Sequenced sample: blood. The source of these receptors is a human donor with active COVID-19. The donor label of this sample is uncertain. CDR3s include the opening cysteine and the closing phenylalanine or tryptophan. D genes are given only for firm matches. The size entry is marked missing in some rows and otherwise reads once, few, many or a size class.

>TRBV11-1|.|.|TRBJ2-7
TGTGCCAGCAGCTCCTTGACTAGGACCTACGAGCAGTACTTC
CASSSLTRTYEQYF
>TRBV15|few|.|TRBJ1-5
TGTGCCACCAGCAGAGATAAGGGTTATCAGCCCCAGCATTTT
CATSRDKGYQPQHF
>TRBV27|medium-sized|.|TRBJ2-2
TGTGCCAGCAGCTTAGAGGCCGGCCAGCCAAACACCGGGGAGCTGTTTTTT
CASSLEAGQPNTGELFF
>TRBV12-3/TRBV12-4|few|.|TRBJ1-2
TGTGCCAGCAGTTCGGGGGGGCGCTATGGCTACACCTTC
CASSSGGRYGYTF
>TRBV6-1|.|TRBD1|TRBJ1-2
TGTGCCAGCAGTTACGTGGGCACAGGGGACGGCTACACCTTC
CASSYVGTGDGYTF
>TRBV5-6|medium-sized|.|TRBJ2-5
TGTGCCAGCAGCCCACGAACGACTGGGTGGGGGGAGACCCAGTACTTC
CASSPRTTGWGETQYF
>TRBV29-1|medium-sized|.|TRBJ2-2
TGCAGCGTCCGGACAGTTAACACCGGGGAGCTGTTTTTT
CSVRTVNTGELFF
>TRBV12-3/TRBV12-4|.|.|TRBJ1-3
TGTGCCAGCTACAGGAGTTACTCTGGAAACACCATATATTTT
CASYRSYSGNTIYF
>TRBV6-1|large|.|TRBJ2-7
TGTGCCAGCAGTGAACCGGTTGACTACTACGAGCAGTACTTC
CASSEPVDYYEQYF
>TRBV7-2|.|TRBD1|TRBJ2-6
TGTGCCAGCAACCGGGACAGGGTCAGCTCTGGGGCCAACGTCCTGACTTTC
CASNRDRVSSGANVLTF
>TRBV5-1|few|TRBD2|TRBJ2-1
TGCGCCAGCAGCTTGGCGGCTAGCGGGAGTCGCGATGAGCAGTTCTTC
CASSLAASGSRDEQFF
>TRBV6-5|few|.|TRBJ2-3
TGTGCCAGCAGCTCGGACTACCTTAGCACAGATACGCAGTATTTT
CASSSDYLSTDTQYF
>TRBV10-3|few|.|TRBJ2-2
TGTGCCATTGGGGGTAGGAACACCGGGGAGCTGTTTTTT
CAIGGRNTGELFF
>TRBV10-3|.|.|TRBJ2-1
TGTGCCATCACCCCTGCAGGGTACAATGAGCAGTTCTTC
CAITPAGYNEQFF
>TRBV5-1|.|TRBD2|TRBJ2-5
TGCGCCAGCAGCTTACTAGCGGGACGCGGGCAAGAGACCCAGTACTTC
CASSLLAGRGQETQYF
>TRBV5-1|.|.|TRBJ1-4
TGCGCCAGCAGCCGGGGGGGGGTGGCTAATGAAAAACTGTTTTTT
CASSRGGVANEKLFF
>TRBV7-6|medium-sized|.|TRBJ2-5
TGTGCCAGCAGCCGCCAGGATCGGGCTGGGGAGACCCAGTACTTC
CASSRQDRAGETQYF
>TRBV6-2/TRBV6-3|.|.|TRBJ1-3
TGTGCCAGCGGATTCTGGGGGGGATTTGGAAACACCATATATTTT
CASGFWGGFGNTIYF
>TRBV14|once|.|TRBJ1-4
TGTGCCAGCAGCTCCCGGACCTTGAATGAAAAACTGTTTTTT
CASSSRTLNEKLFF
>TRBV5-6|medium-sized|TRBD1|TRBJ2-5
TGTGCCAGCAGCTTGTCGGGCAGGGGGCCAGAGACCCAGTACTTC
CASSLSGRGPETQYF
>TRBV7-6|.|.|TRBJ2-4
TGTGCCAGCAGCTTAGAAGGGGCGTATTTTGTGTCCGCCAAAAACATTCAGTACTTC
CASSLEGAYFVSAKNIQYF
>TRBV30|medium-sized|.|TRBJ2-2
TGTGCCTGGAGTGGTCCGGCCGGGGAGCTGTTTTTT
CAWSGPAGELFF
>TRBV19|medium-sized|TRBD2|TRBJ2-3
TGTGCCAGTAGTCCACGCGAAGCGGGGGGGATCACAGATACGCAGTATTTT
CASSPREAGGITDTQYF
>TRBV6-5|few|.|TRBJ2-2
TGTGCCAGCATACTCAAGGGAGGATCCGCGAACACCGGGGAGCTGTTTTTT
CASILKGGSANTGELFF
>TRBV12-3/TRBV12-4|.|TRBD1|TRBJ2-6
TGTGCCAGCAGCGTCTGGACAGGGGCGGTTGGTGGGGCCAACGTCCTGACTTTC
CASSVWTGAVGGANVLTF
>TRBV5-6|few|.|TRBJ1-1
TGTGCCAGCAGCTTGGAGGGGACTGAAGCTTTCTTT
CASSLEGTEAFF
>TRBV7-6|few|.|TRBJ2-3
TGTGCCAGCAGCCGCAGCGCGGAGTCGGTTGGCACGCAGTATTTT
CASSRSAESVGTQYF
>TRBV30|medium-sized|.|TRBJ1-2
TGTGCCTGGAGTGTAATCGACTATGGCTACACCTTC
CAWSVIDYGYTF
>TRBV6-2/TRBV6-3|.|TRBD2|TRBJ2-7
TGTGCCAGCAGTTACCCCTTCATGGGAGGGGTGTCCTACGAGCAGTACTTC
CASSYPFMGGVSYEQYF
>TRBV7-9|.|.|TRBJ2-3
TGTGCCAGCAGCACCGGGTCGGGACAACCCACAGATACGCAGTATTTT
CASSTGSGQPTDTQYF
>TRBV10-3|.|.|TRBJ1-1
TGTGCCATCAGTGGGCGACAGCCGAACACTGAAGCTTTCTTT
CAISGRQPNTEAFF
>TRBV5-6|.|TRBD1|TRBJ2-5
TGTGCCAGCAACCTTTTGGCACAGGGGGTATTACAAGAGACCCAGTACTTC
CASNLLAQGVLQETQYF
>TRBV20-1|.|.|TRBJ2-1
TGCAGTGCTATTTCTAGCGCTAACAATGAGCAGTTCTTC
CSAISSANNEQFF
>TRBV7-2|.|TRBD1|TRBJ2-1
TGTGCCAGCAGCCGGGACAGGGTCGACTATGAGCAGTTCTTC
CASSRDRVDYEQFF
>TRBV27|.|TRBD1|TRBJ1-2
TGTGCCAGCAGTCCACAGGGGTCCTCTAACTATGGCTACACCTTC
CASSPQGSSNYGYTF
>TRBV5-3|.|TRBD1|TRBJ2-7
TGCGCCAGCAGTTCCGCGCCTCCGGGACAGGGGGCGCGGGGGCAGTACTTC
CASSSAPPGQGARGQYF
>TRBV11-3|medium-sized|TRBD1|TRBJ1-1
TGTGCCAGCAGCGTGCCTCAGGGGGCGCAAAGGCGGACTGAAGCTTTCTTT
CASSVPQGAQRRTEAFF
>TRBV5-6|few|.|TRBJ1-4
TGTGCCAGCAGCTTGGCCGGGGGACCCGCAACTAATGAAAAACTGTTTTTT
CASSLAGGPATNEKLFF
>TRBV12-3/TRBV12-4|.|.|TRBJ2-1
TGTGACAGCAGTTTAGAGGGACTGAAGCAGTTCTTC
CDSSLEGLKQFF
>TRBV27|few|.|TRBJ1-5
TGTGCCAGCACCGACCCCACAGGAGCCCAGCATTTT
CASTDPTGAQHF
>TRBV6-1|few|.|TRBJ1-2
TGTGCCAGCACAGACTATGGCTACACCTTC
CASTDYGYTF
>TRBV19|medium-sized|.|TRBJ2-1
TGTGCCAGTAGCTTCTACAGTTACAATGAGCAGTTCTTC
CASSFYSYNEQFF
>TRBV5-4|.|TRBD1|TRBJ2-7
TGTGCCAGCAGCCAGGGACAGGGTCGACACGAGCAGTACTTC
CASSQGQGRHEQYF
>TRBV6-2/TRBV6-3|.|.|TRBJ1-1
TGTGCCAGCAGCGAGAACACTGAAGCTTTCTTT
CASSENTEAFF
>TRBV27|.|.|TRBJ1-2
TGTGCCAGCAGTTTATCTACGGATAACTATGGCTACACCTTC
CASSLSTDNYGYTF